The 18 T cell receptor beta chains below all came from one sample that was sequenced in a study of T cells after somatic rescue of genetic block. Generated by immunoSEQ multiplex PCR, the TCRdb table keeps only in-frame clones and is missing some. The sample lists 55,000 to 75,000 clones, around 93% seen once, with just under 3% in the top ten. The sample comprised peripheral blood mononuclear cells (PBMCs). The receptors originated from a man aged 35 to 55.

The sample holds one count of this clone. The rearrangement links TRBV18 to TRBJ2-5, with D unresolved. This CDR3 is 14 amino acids long. CDR1 and CDR2 from the germline V gene are KGHSH and LQKENI. V shed 0 bases and J shed 7 bases, with 12 bases lying between them. CDR3 nucleotide sequence: TGTGCCAGCTCACCACCAACGCCTAGTAGGACCCAGTACTTC. The encoded protein is CASSPPTPSRTQYF.

J is TRBJ2-6 and V is TRBV6-5; a weak D match, TRBD2 (6 bases). This CDR3 region has 16 residues. V lost 4 bases, J lost 4 bases, and 14 bases lay in between. Germline V gene lookup returns CDR1 MNHEY and CDR2 SVGAGI. The CDR3 is CASSSGTAGGANVLTF. CDR3 in DNA: TGTGCCAGCAGTTCCGGGACTGCAGGGGGGGCCAACGTCCTGACTTTC.

This chain uses TRBV6-6 with TRBJ1-6, with 7 bases aligning to TRBD1. The CDR3 spans 15 residues. Trimming took 6 bases from V and 4 from J; bases not matched to a gene: 6. Germline V gene data show CDR1 as MNHNY and CDR2 as SVGAGI (reference sequence). This CDR3 reads CASSKGALYNSPLHF. Written as DNA, the CDR3 is TGTGCCAGCAGCAAGGGGGCTCTGTATAATTCACCCCTCCACTTT.

This clone appeared a single time. The chain has TRBV19 and TRBJ1-5, with a weak D call TRBD1 (5 bases). Germline loops: CDR1 LNHDA, CDR2 SQIVND (reference sequence). Trimming pared 6 bases from V and 6 bases from J, leaving 12 bases between. This CDR3 is 13 amino acids long. The CDR3 is CASRSWGSQPQHF. CDR3 DNA sequence: TGTGCCAGTAGATCTTGGGGGTCTCAGCCCCAGCATTTT.

The chain joins TRBV7-2 to TRBJ2-7; 14 bases map to TRBD2. This CDR3 spans 18 amino acids. V was pared by 1 base and J by 5 bases, with 10 bases of the junction left unmatched. Per the germline V gene, CDR1 is SGHTA and CDR2 is FQGNSA. In DNA form, the CDR3 reads TGTGCCAGCAGCTTAGTATTGGGCGGACTAGCGGGAGGAGACGAGCAGTACTTC. This encodes CASSLVLGGLAGGDEQYF. The variable domain in full, completed from reference TRBV7-2 and TRBJ2-7, reads GAGVSQSPSNKVTEKGKDVELRCDPISGHTALYWYRQSLGQGLEFLIYFQGNSAPDKSGLPSDRFSAERTGGSVSTLTIQRTQQEDSAVYLCASSLVLGGLAGGDEQYFGPGTRLTVT.

The V gene is TRBV28, the J gene TRBJ2-7, with a weak D call TRBD1 (6 bases). Trimming cost V 7 bases and J 2 bases, with 21 bases left between them. Germline V gives CDR1 MDHEN, CDR2 SYDVKM. The CDR3 length is 16 residues. CDR3 amino acids: CASNFNPRTAAYEQYF. The CDR3 nucleotides are TGTGCCAGCAATTTCAACCCTAGGACAGCCGCCTACGAGCAGTACTTC.

The chain is built from TRBV6-5 and TRBJ1-5; 7 bases fit TRBD1. V gave up 8 bases and J gave up 6 bases; unmatched junction bases: 13. Germline V lookup: CDR1 MNHEY, CDR2 SVGAGI. The CDR3 extends over 15 amino acids. CDR3 sequence: CASPEQGGAGQPQHF. CDR3 in DNA: TGTGCCAGCCCGGAACAAGGGGGCGCCGGTCAGCCCCAGCATTTT.

This clone was detected once. V and J are TRBV19 and TRBJ1-2, with D unresolved. V was trimmed by 0 bases and J by 8 bases, leaving 13 bases between them. CDR3 length: 14 amino acids. CDR1 LNHDA and CDR2 SQIVND come from the germline V gene (reference sequence). This CDR3 reads CASSIEWGLEGYTF. CDR3 nucleotide sequence: TGTGCCAGTAGTATAGAATGGGGATTAGAAGGCTACACCTTC.

This chain uses TRBV9 with TRBJ1-1, with 8 bases aligning to TRBD1. The germline CDR1 and CDR2 sequences are SGDLS and YYNGEE. J lost 1 base, V lost 3 bases, and 2 bases had no gene match. The CDR3 is 14 amino acids. CDR3 region: CASSGTGSNTEAFF. The CDR3 nucleotides read TGTGCCAGCAGCGGGACAGGGTCGAACACTGAAGCTTTCTTT.

This clone has only a few counts. The J gene is TRBJ1-1, the V gene TRBV30; D ambiguous. The V gene lost 2 bases and the J gene lost 0 bases, with 7 bases spanning the gap. The CDR3 has 13 residues. Germline-derived CDR1 and CDR2 are GTSNPN and SVGIG (reference sequence). The CDR3 DNA follows: TGTGCCTGGAGTTCAGGAATGAACACTGAAGCTTTCTTT. Amino acid sequence: CAWSSGMNTEAFF.

V gene TRBV16 combines with J gene TRBJ2-1; tentative D call: TRBD1 (7 bases). The CDR3 is 13 amino acids. Trimming took off 4 bases at V and 4 bases at J, with 8 bases between the two ends. The germline CDR1 and CDR2 sequences are KGHSY and FQNENV. CDR3 sequence: CASSPGGYNEQFF. The CDR3, as DNA: TGTGCCAGCAGCCCAGGGGGGTACAATGAGCAGTTCTTC. Combining the CDR3 with reference TRBV16 and TRBJ2-1 gives the whole variable domain GEEVAQTPKHLVRGEGQKAKLYCAPIKGHSYVFWYQQVLKNEFKFLISFQNENVFDETGMPKERFSAKCLPNSPCSLEIQATKLEDSAVYFCASSPGGYNEQFFGPGTRLTVL.

This clone was detected only once. This chain links TRBV18 with TRBJ2-1; D is undetermined. The CDR3 spans 16 residues. Looked up from germline, CDR1 is KGHSH and CDR2 is LQKENI. The ends were cut back, 4 bases at V and 1 base at J, with 14 bases in the middle. As DNA, the CDR3 is TGTGCCAGCTCACAACAGTGGCAGGAGTCCTACAATGAGCAGTTCTTC. It is translated as CASSQQWQESYNEQFF.

The chain employs TRBV19 and TRBJ2-3; D unclear. Looked up from germline, CDR1 is LNHDA and CDR2 is SQIVND (reference sequence). V lost 5 bases, J lost 2 bases, and 14 bases lay in between. The CDR3 totals 15 residues. The chain's CDR3 is CASSEPRAYTDTQYF. The CDR3 DNA is TGTGCCAGTAGTGAGCCCCGCGCCTACACAGATACGCAGTATTTT.

J is TRBJ2-1 and V is TRBV6-1, with D perhaps TRBD1 or TRBD2 (5 bases each). Deletions cut 0 bases from V and 5 bases from J, with 11 bases between. Germline-derived CDR1 and CDR2 are MNHNS and SASEGT. The CDR3 is 15 amino acids. The CDR3 reads CASSEAREQDNEQFF. The DNA for the CDR3 is TGTGCCAGCAGTGAAGCCCGGGAACAGGACAATGAGCAGTTCTTC.

V gene TRBV6-5 combines with J gene TRBJ1-4; TRBD1 matches 8 bases. CDR1 and CDR2 (germline): MNHEY, SVGAGI. V trimming: 8 bases; J trimming: 7 bases; junction bases outside the gene matches: 9. The length of the CDR3 is 14 residues. CDR3 bases: TGTGCCAGCTGGACAGGGCAGGGTGGTGAAAAACTGTTTTTT. This gives the protein CASWTGQGGEKLFF.

CDR3 nucleotide sequence: TGTGCCAGCAGCGAAGGGGCTTCGACGGGTGAGCAGTTCTTC. Protein sequence: CASSEGASTGEQFF. The chain carries TRBV5-6 and TRBJ2-1, with D maybe TRBD1 (5 bases). The ends were cut back, 4 bases at V and 9 bases at J, with 17 bases in the middle. There are 14 residues in the CDR3. CDR1 is SGHDT and CDR2 is YYEEEE in the germline V gene.

V is TRBV10-2 and J is TRBJ2-1, with D hard to call. CDR1 is WSHSY, CDR2 SAAADI, per germline. Trimming removed 8 bases at V and 0 bases at J, with 11 bases between. This CDR3 is built from 14 residues. CDR3 sequence: CASGGKSSYNEQFF. In DNA form, the CDR3 reads TGCGCCAGCGGCGGAAAAAGCTCCTACAATGAGCAGTTCTTC.

The chain joins TRBV13 to TRBJ2-3; 10 nucleotides agree with TRBD2. After removal of 2 bases from V and 7 bases from J, the junction contained 15 bases not matched to a gene. Germline values: CDR1 PRHDT, CDR2 FYEKMQ (reference sequence). This CDR3 has 18 amino acids. As DNA, the CDR3 is TGTGCCAGCAGCTTACTACTAGCGGGGACGACTGGGACTAATACGCAGTATTTT. This codes for CASSLLLAGTTGTNTQYF.